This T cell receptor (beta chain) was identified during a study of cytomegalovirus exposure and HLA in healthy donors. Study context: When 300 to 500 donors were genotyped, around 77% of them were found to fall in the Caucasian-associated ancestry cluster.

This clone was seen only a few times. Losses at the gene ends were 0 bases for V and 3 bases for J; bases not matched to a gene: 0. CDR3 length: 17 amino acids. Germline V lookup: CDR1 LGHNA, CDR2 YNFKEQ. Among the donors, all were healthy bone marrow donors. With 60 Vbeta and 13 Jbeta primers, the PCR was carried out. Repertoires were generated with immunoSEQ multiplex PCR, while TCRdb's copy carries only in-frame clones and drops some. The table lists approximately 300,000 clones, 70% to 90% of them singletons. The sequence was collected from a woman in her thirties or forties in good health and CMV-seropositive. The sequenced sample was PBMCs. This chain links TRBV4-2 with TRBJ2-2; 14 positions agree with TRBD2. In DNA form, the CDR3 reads TGTGCCAGCAGCCAAGAGGGACTAGCGGGAGACACCGGGGAGCTGTTTTTT. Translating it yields CASSQEGLAGDTGELFF.